This TCR beta chain was identified in a study of T-cell reconstitution after alpha-beta-depleted transplantation in children. As it was prepared, the TCRbeta library received unique molecular identifiers. TCRdb fed the PCR reads into MiXCR, producing one record per CDR3 protein. The data show fewer than 550,000 distinct CDR3 sequences, under 13% seen once. The CDR3 is 16 residues long. The germline V gene encodes CDR1 LGHDT and CDR2 YNNKEL (reference sequence). With 3 bases removed from V and 0 bases from J, the gap between germline ends came to 12 bases. The chain recombines TRBV3-1 with TRBJ2-1, with D possibly matching TRBD2 (6 bases). The starting material was PBMCs from the stem cell graft donor, obtained from the stem cell graft. The origin of this receptor is a human donor who donated a stem cell graft to a child with acute myeloid leukemia. CDR3 protein: CASSHRGEGSYNEQFF. The CDR3, as DNA: TGTGCCAGCAGCCATCGCGGGGAAGGCTCCTACAATGAGCAGTTCTTC.